These T cell receptor beta chains were read from a single sample in a study of blood T cells in healthy people across ages. TCRdb independently ran MiXCR on the 5' RACE reads; one entry per CDR3 protein. The sample includes 850,000 or so distinct CDR3 sequences, less than 35% of them seen just once. Sequencing was carried out using blood. The receptors stem from an elderly woman in good health. The CDR3 runs from the conserved cysteine through the conserved F or W. The order of the fields is V gene, clone size, J gene, D gene, CDR3 DNA, CDR3 protein. A D gene is named only where the DNA matches it firmly. Clone size is not always given. Where it is, it says once, few, many or a class for expanded clones.

V: TRBV18; size: few; J: TRBJ2-3; D: -; DNA: TGTGCCAGCTCACCAGGGGCCCCTTCGGATACGCAGTATTTT; CDR3: CASSPGAPSDTQYF
V: TRBV12-3/TRBV12-4; size: -; J: TRBJ2-1; D: -; DNA: TGTGCCAGCAGTTTATCAGCCTCCCGGGAGCAGTTCTTC; CDR3: CASSLSASREQFF
V: TRBV12-3/TRBV12-4; size: many; J: TRBJ1-2; D: TRBD1; DNA: TGTGCCAGCAGCCCTCCCAGGGGGAACTATGGCTACACCTTC; CDR3: CASSPPRGNYGYTF
V: TRBV6-2/TRBV6-3; size: -; J: TRBJ1-2; D: -; DNA: TGTGCCAGCAGTCGACCGGGACTCACGATTTATGGCTACACCTTC; CDR3: CASSRPGLTIYGYTF
V: TRBV6-6; size: many; J: TRBJ2-4; D: TRBD1; DNA: TGTGCCAGCAGTCCCCCGGGACAGGCGTCAGCCAAAAACATTCAGTACTTC; CDR3: CASSPPGQASAKNIQYF
V: TRBV9; size: -; J: TRBJ2-5; D: TRBD1; DNA: TGTGCCAGCAGCGCCGGGACAGGGCACCCGGGAGAGACCCAGTACTTC; CDR3: CASSAGTGHPGETQYF
V: TRBV11-2; size: -; J: TRBJ2-4; D: -; DNA: TGTGCCAGCAGCCCACGGGCGGGACGCGGAAGAAACATTCAGTACTTC; CDR3: CASSPRAGRGRNIQYF
V: TRBV20-1; size: -; J: TRBJ1-5; D: -; DNA: TGCAGTGCTAGCAACCCTACAGGGAGCAATCAGCCCCAGCATTTT; CDR3: CSASNPTGSNQPQHF
V: TRBV9; size: -; J: TRBJ1-1; D: -; DNA: TGTGCCAGCGGGACATGGACAAATGAAGCTTTCTTT; CDR3: CASGTWTNEAFF
V: TRBV9; size: few; J: TRBJ1-5; D: TRBD1; DNA: TGTGCCAGCAGCGCCGGGACAGGGGGTCAGCCCCAGCATTTT; CDR3: CASSAGTGGQPQHF
V: TRBV21-1; size: -; J: TRBJ1-5; D: -; DNA: TGTGCCAGCAGCATGGGACAGTTTAGCAATCAGCCCCAGCATTTT; CDR3: CASSMGQFSNQPQHF
V: TRBV27; size: many; J: TRBJ2-7; D: TRBD2; DNA: TGTGCCAGCAGTTTCCAGGTAGCGGGGGTCTACGAGCAGTACTTC; CDR3: CASSFQVAGVYEQYF
V: TRBV6-1; size: -; J: TRBJ1-5; D: -; DNA: TGTGCCAGCACTATTGGGGGCCTCAATCAGCCCCAGCATTTT; CDR3: CASTIGGLNQPQHF
V: TRBV6-6; size: -; J: TRBJ2-2; D: TRBD1; DNA: TGTGCCAGCAGATCCTGGACAGGGGCATCCGGGGAGCTGTTTTTT; CDR3: CASRSWTGASGELFF
V: TRBV19; size: -; J: TRBJ2-6; D: -; DNA: TGTGCCAGTAGTATGGGCCCTCGGGGGGCCAACGTCCTGACTTTC; CDR3: CASSMGPRGANVLTF
V: TRBV9; size: few; J: TRBJ2-1; D: TRBD2; DNA: TGTGCCAGCAGCGTAGGGACTAGCGGGGGTTTTTACGAGCAGTTCTTC; CDR3: CASSVGTSGGFYEQFF
V: TRBV20-1; size: many; J: TRBJ2-1; D: TRBD1; DNA: TGCAGTGCTAGAGATCTTGGGACAGGGACCTACAATGAGCAGTTCTTC; CDR3: CSARDLGTGTYNEQFF
V: TRBV16; size: -; J: TRBJ2-1; D: TRBD2; DNA: TGTGCCAGCAGCCACGGACTAGCGGGGGGCCCCCTGCGGTGGTTCTTC; CDR3: CASSHGLAGGPLRWFF
V: TRBV12-3/TRBV12-4; size: -; J: TRBJ2-3; D: -; DNA: TGTGCCAGCAGAGTGAGGGAAGATACGGAATATTTT; CDR3: CASRVREDTEYF
V: TRBV20-1; size: many; J: TRBJ2-1; D: -; DNA: TGCAGTGCTAGCAGGGAACTTGAGCAGTTCTTC; CDR3: CSASRELEQFF
V: TRBV7-8; size: few; J: TRBJ1-2; D: TRBD1; DNA: TGTGCCAGCAGCAGAACGACAGGGGGCTGCGGGGGCTACACCTTC; CDR3: CASSRTTGGCGGYTF
V: TRBV7-2; size: many; J: TRBJ2-5; D: -; DNA: TGTGCCAGCAGCAGACAGCCCCTGGGAGAGCAGTACTTC; CDR3: CASSRQPLGEQYF
V: TRBV4-2; size: many; J: TRBJ2-3; D: -; DNA: TGTGCCAGCAGCCATGCCCTTGGCGGGTTTAGCACAGATACGCAGTATTTT; CDR3: CASSHALGGFSTDTQYF
V: TRBV9; size: many; J: TRBJ2-3; D: -; DNA: TGTGCCAGCAGCGTAGTCCCAGGACTGACCACAGATACGCAGTATTTT; CDR3: CASSVVPGLTTDTQYF
V: TRBV4-1; size: -; J: TRBJ1-4; D: -; DNA: TGCGCCAGCAGCGCTCAGGGGACGGGTGAAAAACTGTTTTTT; CDR3: CASSAQGTGEKLFF
V: TRBV15; size: -; J: TRBJ2-2; D: TRBD1; DNA: TGTGCCACCAGCAGGAGAGGACAGGGTACCGGGGAGCTGTTTTTT; CDR3: CATSRRGQGTGELFF
V: TRBV7-2; size: few; J: TRBJ2-3; D: -; DNA: TGTGCCAGCAGCTTTGGGGGGCAGCCAGATACGCAGTATTTT; CDR3: CASSFGGQPDTQYF
V: TRBV6-2/TRBV6-3; size: -; J: TRBJ2-2; D: TRBD1; DNA: TGTGCCAGCAGAATGCCGGGACAGGGGGCCGGGGAGCTGTTTTTT; CDR3: CASRMPGQGAGELFF
V: TRBV30; size: few; J: TRBJ1-5; D: -; DNA: TGTGCCTGGAGTGAGGGGACAAATCAGCCCCAGCATTTT; CDR3: CAWSEGTNQPQHF
V: TRBV5-1; size: few; J: TRBJ2-4; D: TRBD1; DNA: TGCGCCAGCAGCTTGACGACAGGGGGAGAGGCCCAGTACTTC; CDR3: CASSLTTGGEAQYF
V: TRBV20-1; size: many; J: TRBJ2-1; D: -; DNA: TGCAGTGCTAGAGAGAGCCTCCAAAAGGACAATGAGCAGTTCTTC; CDR3: CSARESLQKDNEQFF
V: TRBV10-2; size: -; J: TRBJ1-2; D: -; DNA: TGCGCCAGCAGTAGAAATAGGGGGGAGGAATATGGCTACACCTTC; CDR3: CASSRNRGEEYGYTF
V: TRBV7-2; size: many; J: TRBJ2-5; D: TRBD2; DNA: TGTGCCAGCAGCTTAGGGTCTAGCGGGGAGGAGACCCAGTACTTC; CDR3: CASSLGSSGEETQYF
V: TRBV20-1; size: few; J: TRBJ1-1; D: -; DNA: TGCAGTGCTTGGGAGGCGAACACTGAAGCTTTCTTT; CDR3: CSAWEANTEAFF
V: TRBV2; size: few; J: TRBJ1-4; D: -; DNA: TGTGCCAGCAGGAACCACCAGGGAGAAAAACTGTTTTTT; CDR3: CASRNHQGEKLFF
V: TRBV30; size: few; J: TRBJ2-2; D: TRBD2; DNA: TGTGCCTGGAGTAAGCGGGGGATGAACACCGGGGAGCTGTTTTTT; CDR3: CAWSKRGMNTGELFF
V: TRBV20-1; size: -; J: TRBJ1-4; D: -; DNA: TGCAGTGCCCGCGGCGCCGGGGAAAAACTGTTTTTT; CDR3: CSARGAGEKLFF
V: TRBV9; size: few; J: TRBJ1-1; D: TRBD1; DNA: TGTGCCAGCAGCGTTGGTCCATCGACAGGGAAGAACACTGAAGCTTTCTTT; CDR3: CASSVGPSTGKNTEAFF
V: TRBV5-1; size: many; J: TRBJ2-7; D: TRBD1; DNA: TGCGCCAGCAGCCCACGGGGACAGGGATTCAGGCCCCAGGATTACGAGCAGTACTTC; CDR3: CASSPRGQGFRPQDYEQYF
V: TRBV14; size: few; J: TRBJ2-6; D: -; DNA: TGTGCCAGCAGCCAAGAAAAAGGGACTGGGGCCAACGTCCTGACTTTC; CDR3: CASSQEKGTGANVLTF
V: TRBV27; size: many; J: TRBJ1-1; D: TRBD1; DNA: TGTGCCAGCAGATCCTCCGGGACAGGGAAGTTTCGAGCTTTCTTT; CDR3: CASRSSGTGKFRAFF
V: TRBV15; size: many; J: TRBJ2-3; D: -; DNA: TGTGCCACCAGCAGAGATCGGTACGGGGGCACAGATACGCAGTATTTT; CDR3: CATSRDRYGGTDTQYF
V: TRBV20-1; size: -; J: TRBJ2-6; D: -; DNA: TGCGGTGCTCAATCCCGGACAAGCTCTGGGGCCAACGTCCTGACTTTC; CDR3: CGAQSRTSSGANVLTF
V: TRBV6-2/TRBV6-3; size: many; J: TRBJ2-1; D: -; DNA: TGTGCCAGCATCCACAGGGGAGGTCACTACAATGAGCAGTTCTTC; CDR3: CASIHRGGHYNEQFF
V: TRBV14; size: -; J: TRBJ1-6; D: -; DNA: TGTGCCAGCACGGCCTCGAGCTCCTATAATTCACCCCTCCACTTT; CDR3: CASTASSSYNSPLHF
V: TRBV2; size: few; J: TRBJ2-2; D: -; DNA: TGTGCCAGCAGTCCAGAGCTGAACACCGGGGAGCTGTTTTTT; CDR3: CASSPELNTGELFF
V: TRBV7-6; size: -; J: TRBJ1-1; D: -; DNA: TGTGCCAGCAGTTCTCCAGGGTCGGGAACTGAAGCTTTCTTT; CDR3: CASSSPGSGTEAFF
V: TRBV5-1; size: -; J: TRBJ2-6; D: -; DNA: TGCGCCAGCAGTCAGAAGTGGGATAGCTCTGGGGCCAACGTCCTGACTTTC; CDR3: CASSQKWDSSGANVLTF
V: TRBV29-1; size: -; J: TRBJ2-7; D: TRBD1; DNA: TGCAGCGTGGGGGGACAGGGCCTAGTCGAGCAGTACTTC; CDR3: CSVGGQGLVEQYF
V: TRBV5-1; size: few; J: TRBJ2-6; D: -; DNA: TGCGCCAGCAGCCAAGGGACACCGAGCCCTGGGGCCAACGTCCTGACTTTC; CDR3: CASSQGTPSPGANVLTF
V: TRBV29-1; size: few; J: TRBJ1-1; D: -; DNA: TGCAGCGTTGAGGTGGTAGGGCTGAACACTGAAGCTTTCTTT; CDR3: CSVEVVGLNTEAFF
V: TRBV2; size: -; J: TRBJ1-2; D: -; DNA: TGTGCCAGCAGTAGTAGCCCGGGCCTAGGGGCGATCTATGGCTACACCTTC; CDR3: CASSSSPGLGAIYGYTF
V: TRBV4-3; size: many; J: TRBJ1-6; D: -; DNA: TGCGCCAGCAGCCAAGAAAAGGGGTTAGGCTCACCCCTCCACTTT; CDR3: CASSQEKGLGSPLHF
V: TRBV7-2; size: once; J: TRBJ2-3; D: -; DNA: -; CDR3: CASSFASGTDTRYF